A single sample gave rise to the 13 T cell receptor beta chains below, sequenced in a study of T cell clones after liver transplantation. Measured with immunoSEQ multiplex PCR; TCRdb has only the in-frame clones, and not every one. The table shows 18,000 or so clones, with 85% to 90% occurring only once. The sample in question was CD8+ T cells from blood, obtained almost 47 months after liver transplant. The receptor set was obtained from a human patient who received a liver transplant. Some T cells may originate from the graft donor.

The CDR3 DNA reads as TGTGCCAGCAGCCAAGATCCGCGGGGTTTTAGTCAGCCCCAGCATTTT. It yields the protein CASSQDPRGFSQPQHF. The V call is TRBV4-2, the J call TRBJ1-5; D is undetermined. CDR3 length: 16 residues. The ends were cut back, 0 bases at V and 6 bases at J, with 15 bases in the middle. Germline V CDR1 and CDR2: LGHNA, YNFKEQ.

Concerning this clone: Other nucleotide sequences from this sample produce the same CDR3. The genes are TRBV4-1 and TRBJ2-3; maybe TRBD2 (6 bases). V was clipped by 1 base and J by 3 bases, with 11 bases between them. Per the germline V gene, CDR1 is MGHRA and CDR2 is YSYEKL. The CDR3 totals 15 residues. CDR3 residues: CASSQVEGATDTQYF. CDR3 nucleotides: TGCGCCAGCAGCCAAGTGGAGGGAGCAACAGATACGCAGTATTTT.

The J gene is TRBJ2-7, the V gene TRBV4-1; TRBD2 matches 7 bases. Trimming at V came to 2 bases and at J to 3 bases, leaving 10 bases not matched to a gene. Germline V gives CDR1 MGHRA, CDR2 YSYEKL. The length of the CDR3 is 16 residues. CDR3 sequence reads: CASSQSPPGGSYEQYF. The CDR3 bases are TGCGCCAGCAGCCAAAGCCCCCCCGGCGGGAGCTACGAGCAGTACTTC.

This clone was seen only once. The genes are TRBV30 and TRBJ1-5; D gene uncertain. Trimming stripped 3 bases from V and 0 bases from J, with 6 bases between. The CDR3 is made up of 13 amino acids. The germline gives CDR1 GTSNPN, CDR2 SVGIG (reference sequence). For the CDR3, the DNA is TGTGCCTGGAGCTCCAGTAGCAATCAGCCCCAGCATTTT. Amino acid sequence: CAWSSSSNQPQHF.

This sequence joins TRBV19 and TRBJ2-7, with 11 nucleotides matching TRBD2. Germline assignment: CDR1 LNHDA and CDR2 SQIVND (reference sequence). With V trimmed by 5 bases and J by 0 bases, 3 bases remained unmatched. This CDR3 contains 15 residues. The CDR3 sequence: CASSPGLAGSYEQYF. CDR3 coding DNA: TGTGCCAGTAGTCCAGGACTAGCGGGCTCCTACGAGCAGTACTTC.

This sequence joins TRBV9 and TRBJ1-1, with a tentative D call TRBD1 (5 bases). This CDR3 is built from 14 residues. Per the germline V gene, CDR1 is SGDLS and CDR2 is YYNGEE. With 0 bases removed from V and 1 base from J, the gap between germline ends came to 7 bases. In DNA form, the CDR3 reads TGTGCCAGCAGCGTAGCGGGGGAGAACACTGAAGCTTTCTTT. It translates to CASSVAGENTEAFF. The full variable domain, completed using reference TRBV9 and TRBJ1-1, is DSGVTQTPKHLITATGQRVTLRCSPRSGDLSVYWYQQSLDQGLQFLIQYYNGEERAKGNILERFSAQQFPDLHSELNLSSLELGDSALYFCASSVAGENTEAFFGQGTRLTVV.

The chain carries TRBV5-1 and TRBJ2-6; perhaps TRBD1 as D (6 bases). This CDR3 contains 16 residues. Germline V CDR1 and CDR2: SGHRS, YFSETQ. Deletions cut 4 bases from V and 4 bases from J, with 15 bases between. CDR3 in amino acids: CASSPMGAEGANVLTF. CDR3 coding DNA: TGCGCCAGCAGCCCGATGGGGGCGGAGGGGGCCAACGTCCTGACTTTC.

The V and J genes are TRBV7-6 and TRBJ2-7, with unresolved D. This CDR3 is built from 14 residues. V lost 1 base and J 2 bases, leaving 9 bases between the germline ends. Germline V gene data show CDR1 as SGHVS and CDR2 as FNYEAQ. The CDR3 is CASSLGLQTYEQYF. In DNA form, the CDR3 reads TGTGCCAGCAGCTTAGGACTTCAGACCTACGAGCAGTACTTC.

The CDR3 DNA reads TGCAGCGGCCAGCAGGGTACCACAGATACGCAGTATTTT. As protein: CSGQQGTTDTQYF. V usage is TRBV29-1 and J usage is TRBJ2-3, with D perhaps matching TRBD1 (5 bases). Germline V lookup: CDR1 SQVTM, CDR2 ANQGSEA. The CDR3 runs to 13 residues. Trimming removed 7 bases at V and 2 bases at J, with 13 bases between.

In its sample, this clone was seen once. V and J are TRBV11-2 and TRBJ1-1, with D tentatively TRBD1 (5 bases). The CDR3 spans 14 residues. Germline V CDR1 and CDR2: SGHAT, FQNNGV. Trimming pared 8 bases from V and 4 bases from J, leaving 17 bases between. CDR3 amino acids: CASWGDRWGTEAFF. The CDR3 DNA reads as TGTGCCAGCTGGGGGGACCGTTGGGGCACTGAAGCTTTCTTT.

This clone was detected a few times. The same CDR3 also results from other DNA sequences found in this sample. CDR3 loop: CASSFPGTAYEQYF. The DNA for the CDR3 is TGTGCCAGCAGCTTTCCCGGGACAGCTTACGAGCAGTACTTC. The chain combines TRBV28 with TRBJ2-7; 7 bases match TRBD1. This CDR3 region has 14 residues. The trim removed 6 bases at V and 4 bases at J, leaving 9 bases unmatched. Germline V gives CDR1 MDHEN, CDR2 SYDVKM.

J is TRBJ1-2 and V is TRBV30; tentatively, D is TRBD1 (6 bases). Deletions cut 3 bases from V and 0 bases from J, with 14 bases between. Germline V gene sequence: CDR1 GTSNPN, CDR2 SVGIG (reference sequence). This CDR3 has 15 amino acids. Here the CDR3 reads CAWSSRQDPNYGYTF. The CDR3 DNA reads TGTGCCTGGAGCTCCAGACAGGACCCTAACTATGGCTACACCTTC.

J is TRBJ1-2 and V is TRBV28, with D unresolved. The V and J ends lost 6 bases and 2 bases respectively, with 19 bases between them. The CDR3 is made up of 16 amino acids. Germline V lookup: CDR1 MDHEN, CDR2 SYDVKM. The CDR3 DNA is TGTGCCAGCAGCCCCCACAGAAGGAGCCTGAACTATGGCTACACCTTC. Encoded protein: CASSPHRRSLNYGYTF.